A single sample gave rise to the 17 T cell receptor beta chains below, sequenced in a study of blood T cell repertoires in COVID-19. This table comes from immunoSEQ multiplex PCR, and its TCRdb copy is limited to in-frame clones, with some not included. The sample includes around 45,000 clones, 91% of them seen just once. The sequenced material came from peripheral blood. The receptors derive from a man in his 70s with active COVID-19.

J is TRBJ1-6 and V is TRBV30; D perhaps matches TRBD1 (6 bases). In germline, CDR1 is GTSNPN, CDR2 SVGIG (reference sequence). V dropped 5 bases and J dropped 6 bases, with 14 bases sitting between them. The CDR3 sequence is 14 residues long. The CDR3 DNA sequence: TGTGCCTGGGGAGGGGGGCCTGGTAATTCACCCCTCCACTTT. Its protein is CAWGGGPGNSPLHF.

This chain uses TRBV5-1 with TRBJ2-1; 15 bases match TRBD2. Germline V gene data show CDR1 as SGHRS and CDR2 as YFSETQ. After removal of 2 bases from V and 1 base from J, the junction contained 7 bases not matched to a gene. The CDR3 consists of 19 residues. CDR3: CASSFQGTSGGTSYNEQFF. CDR3 bases: TGCGCCAGCAGCTTTCAGGGGACTAGCGGGGGGACTTCCTACAATGAGCAGTTCTTC.

The V gene is TRBV19, the J gene TRBJ1-4; D is perhaps TRBD1 (6 bases). The V gene lost 6 bases and the J gene lost 2 bases, with 16 bases spanning the gap. The germline CDR1 and CDR2 sequences are LNHDA and SQIVND (reference sequence). CDR3 size: 16 residues. The CDR3 DNA sequence: TGTGCCAGTAGGGATACCCGAAGGGGGACTAATGAAAAACTGTTTTTT. Residues: CASRDTRRGTNEKLFF.

This CDR3 reads CASSPQAGGVEQFF. The CDR3, as DNA: TGCGCCAGCAGCCCCCAGGCGGGAGGGGTTGAGCAGTTCTTC. This chain uses TRBV5-1 with TRBJ2-1; 9 bases map to TRBD2. The CDR3 covers 14 residues. Germline assignment: CDR1 SGHRS and CDR2 YFSETQ. Losses at the gene ends were 4 bases for V and 9 bases for J; bases not matched to a gene: 8.

The chain employs TRBV24-1 and TRBJ2-2; 7 bases line up with TRBD1. Germline assignment: CDR1 KGHDR and CDR2 SFDVKD. Trimming took 8 bases from V and 2 from J; bases not matched to a gene: 4. This CDR3 has 14 residues. In nucleotides, the CDR3 is TGTGCCACCACCAGGACAGGAAACACCGGGGAGCTGTTTTTT. Encoded protein: CATTRTGNTGELFF.

This clone was counted a single time. The chain links TRBV2 to TRBJ1-1, with 9 bases identical to TRBD1. V trimming: 6 bases; J trimming: 5 bases; junction bases outside the gene matches: 13. Germline CDR1 reads SNHLY; CDR2 reads FYNNEI. The length of the CDR3 is 16 residues. The CDR3 region is CASSLQGAGKGTEAFF. The CDR3 DNA sequence: TGTGCCAGCAGCCTACAGGGGGCCGGGAAGGGAACTGAAGCTTTCTTT.

This chain uses TRBV5-4 with TRBJ2-5; TRBD1 might be the D (6 bases). CDR3 length: 14 residues. Per the germline V gene, CDR1 is SGHNT and CDR2 is YYREEE (reference sequence). Deletions cut 6 bases from V and 4 bases from J, with 16 bases between. The DNA of the CDR3 is TGTGCCAGCACGAAACAGGGATTCGCAGAGACCCAGTACTTC. Protein sequence: CASTKQGFAETQYF.

The chain uses TRBV27 and TRBJ1-2, with 8 bases identical to TRBD1. V shed 5 bases and J 4 bases; nucleotides not matched to a gene: 6. The CDR3 length is 14 residues. Germline V gene lookup returns CDR1 MNHEY and CDR2 SMNVEV (reference sequence). For the CDR3, the DNA is TGTGCCAGCAGTCCGGACAGGGCGATCTATGGCTACACCTTC. Encoded protein: CASSPDRAIYGYTF.

The chain joins TRBV5-1 to TRBJ2-1, with 13 nucleotides matching TRBD2. The germline gives CDR1 SGHRS, CDR2 YFSETQ. This CDR3 is built from 19 residues. Trimming took 6 bases from V and 0 from J; bases not matched to a gene: 12. The CDR3 is CASTALGLAGTSSYNEQFF. The CDR3 coding sequence is TGCGCCAGCACCGCCCTGGGACTAGCGGGGACTAGCTCCTACAATGAGCAGTTCTTC.

The V gene is TRBV6-6, the J gene TRBJ2-3; D gene unclear. The CDR3 is made up of 16 amino acids. The germline gives CDR1 MNHNY, CDR2 SVGAGI (reference sequence). The ends were cut back, 7 bases at V and 0 bases at J, with 17 bases in the middle. The chain's CDR3 is CASTQGGRTSTDTQYF. As DNA, the CDR3 is TGTGCCAGCACCCAAGGCGGTCGCACGAGCACAGATACGCAGTATTTT.

The rearrangement joins TRBV11-2 to TRBJ1-1; 8 nucleotides line up with TRBD1. This CDR3 has 15 amino acids. CDR1 is SGHAT and CDR2 is FQNNGV in the germline V gene. The trim removed 2 bases at V and 1 base at J, leaving 3 bases unmatched. The CDR3 is CASSLSDRANTEAFF. CDR3 nucleotide sequence: TGTGCCAGCAGCTTATCGGACAGGGCGAACACTGAAGCTTTCTTT.

The rearrangement links TRBV9 to TRBJ2-3; no reliable D call. This CDR3 contains 12 residues. Germline V gene data show CDR1 as SGDLS and CDR2 as YYNGEE. Deletions cut 2 bases from V and 4 bases from J, with 5 bases between. CDR3 protein: CASSVSSDTQYF. CDR3 bases: TGTGCCAGCAGCGTGTCATCAGATACGCAGTATTTT.

This chain connects TRBV28 to TRBJ1-1, with a weak D call TRBD1 (5 bases). Germline assignment: CDR1 MDHEN and CDR2 SYDVKM. The CDR3 sequence is 13 residues long. V dropped 11 bases and J dropped 1 base, with 14 bases sitting between them. CDR3 coding DNA: TGTGCCGGGGGGTCGGCCCGGAACACTGAAGCTTTCTTT. Amino acids: CAGGSARNTEAFF.

The chain employs TRBV5-5 and TRBJ2-7; TRBD1 aligns across 7 bases. With 4 bases clipped from V and 5 bases from J, the junction kept 6 bases outside the gene matches. Germline V lookup: CDR1 SGHKS, CDR2 YYEKEE (reference sequence). This CDR3 has 13 residues. The CDR3, as DNA: TGTGCCAGCAGCGCCAGGGGGATCGACGAGCAGTACTTC. It codes for CASSARGIDEQYF.

This chain uses TRBV11-2 with TRBJ2-1; D remains ambiguous. Germline CDR1 reads SGHAT; CDR2 reads FQNNGV. V was pared by 0 bases and J by 6 bases, with 12 bases between. CDR3 length equals 15 residues. CDR3 sequence reads: CASSLEYYPSNEQFF. CDR3 coding DNA: TGTGCCAGCAGCTTAGAGTACTACCCTAGCAATGAGCAGTTCTTC.

The V and J genes are TRBV6-5 and TRBJ2-1; the match to TRBD1 covers 9 bases. The CDR3 runs to 12 residues. The V gene's germline CDR1 is MNHEY and CDR2 SVGAGI. V shed 6 bases and J 14 bases; nucleotides not matched to a gene: 8. The CDR3 spells CASSTGGELEFF. The CDR3 DNA follows: TGTGCCAGCAGCACAGGGGGCGAATTGGAGTTCTTC.

The chain links TRBV7-8 to TRBJ1-2; D gene unclear. This CDR3 region has 14 residues. V shed 2 bases and J shed 4 bases, with 11 bases lying between them. The V gene's germline CDR1 is SGHVS and CDR2 FQNEAQ. CDR3 sequence: CASSLLVSSYGYTF. The CDR3, as DNA: TGTGCCAGCAGCTTACTAGTCAGCTCCTATGGCTACACCTTC.